These 9 T cell receptor beta chains were sequenced from one sample in a study of response to subunit inactivated influenza vaccine. TCRdb re-called the RT-PCR reads with MiXCR, one entry per CDR3 protein. The sample has 700,000 to 900,000 distinct CDR3 sequences, approximately 21% seen once. The sequenced sample was PBMCs from blood, obtained more than 4 days after vaccination. These receptors were obtained from a middle-aged man who received an inactivated influenza vaccine.

The sample holds many counts of this clonotype. The V gene is TRBV10-1, the J gene TRBJ2-2; no reliable D call. The CDR3 runs 14 residues. Trimming took 1 base from V and 1 from J, leaving 4 bases between them. Germline CDR1 and CDR2: WNHNN and SYGVQD (reference sequence). In DNA form, the CDR3 reads TGCGCCAGCAGTGAGTTTCTGAACACCGGGGAGCTGTTTTTT. Translated, it gives CASSEFLNTGELFF.

V gene TRBV6-5 combines with J gene TRBJ2-3, with a weak D call TRBD2 (6 bases). CDR3 length: 15 amino acids. Deletions cut 0 bases from V and 2 bases from J, with 9 bases between. Looked up from germline, CDR1 is MNHEY and CDR2 is SVGAGI. Written as DNA, the CDR3 is TGTGCCAGCAGTTACTCGGCGGGGACCACAGATACGCAGTATTTT. This codes for CASSYSAGTTDTQYF.

J is TRBJ2-1 and V is TRBV7-2, with 8 bases identical to TRBD2. This CDR3 spans 16 amino acids. After removal of 4 bases from V and 8 bases from J, the junction contained 13 bases not matched to a gene. CDR1 and CDR2 from the germline V gene are SGHTA and FQGNSA. Here the CDR3 reads CASSSSRGLAFHEQFF. The CDR3 DNA follows: TGTGCCAGCAGCTCTTCTAGAGGACTAGCATTCCATGAGCAGTTCTTC.

With respect to this clonotype: A much larger clone is a single base away; this may be a read error. The chain employs TRBV7-8 and TRBJ2-1; 7 bases line up with TRBD1. Germline CDR1 reads SGHVS; CDR2 reads FQNEAQ. The CDR3 has 15 residues. In DNA, the CDR3 is TGTGCCAGCAGCCCACGGGACAGAGCCTACAATGATCAGTTCTTC. Its translation is CASSPRDRAYNDQFF.

This clonotype was found once. The chain employs TRBV20-1 and TRBJ2-7; TRBD2 might be the D (6 bases). Germline V CDR1 and CDR2: DFQATT, SNEGSKA (reference sequence). The V end lost 7 bases, the J end lost 2 bases, and 12 bases lay between the germline ends. The CDR3 has 12 residues. The CDR3 protein is CSGREETYEQYF. In DNA, the CDR3 is TGCAGTGGGCGGGAAGAGACCTACGAGCAGTACTTC.

CDR3 in DNA: TGCGCCAGCAGCCAAGATAGTCTAGCGGGGGGTGGAGAGACCCAGTACTTC. This translates into CASSQDSLAGGGETQYF. The chain couples TRBV4-3 to TRBJ2-5; 11 nucleotides align to TRBD2. Germline CDR1 is LGHNA and CDR2 is YSLEER. The CDR3 consists of 17 residues. Trimming at V came to 0 bases and at J to 4 bases, leaving 7 bases not matched to a gene.

Many counts were recorded for this clonotype. The CDR3 here is CSANEPVADTQYF. In DNA form, the CDR3 reads TGCAGTGCGAACGAGCCGGTCGCAGATACGCAGTATTTT. The gene calls are TRBV20-1 and TRBJ2-3; D gene ambiguous. CDR3 length: 13 residues. The V gene's germline CDR1 is DFQATT and CDR2 SNEGSKA (reference sequence). Trimming stripped 6 bases from V and 4 bases from J, with 14 bases between.

This clonotype appeared a few times. The J gene is TRBJ1-2, the V gene TRBV20-1; TRBD1 matches at 7 bases. This CDR3 is 14 amino acids long. V dropped 0 bases and J dropped 8; count of bases not matched to a gene: 9. Germline values: CDR1 DFQATT, CDR2 SNEGSKA (reference sequence). CDR3 amino acids: CSARELDRVKGYTF. CDR3 DNA: TGCAGTGCTAGAGAACTCGACAGGGTGAAAGGCTACACCTTC.

The V call is TRBV3-1, the J call TRBJ2-2; the match to TRBD2 covers 9 bases. With 1 base clipped from V and 6 bases from J, the junction kept 3 bases outside the gene matches. This CDR3 spans 15 amino acids. CDR1 is LGHDT, CDR2 YNNKEL, per germline (reference sequence). The CDR3 reads CASSQVLAGAGELFF. CDR3 nucleotide sequence: TGTGCCAGCAGCCAAGTACTAGCGGGTGCCGGGGAGCTGTTTTTT.